The 15 T cell receptor beta chains given below trace back to one sample, sequenced in a study of cytomegalovirus exposure and HLA in healthy donors. Both 60 Vbeta primers and 13 Jbeta primers went into the PCR. TCRdb's table, derived via immunoSEQ multiplex PCR, lists solely in-frame clones and lacks some. The sample lists 85,000 to 130,000 clones, 76% occurring once. The sequenced sample was PBMCs. The origin of the receptors is a woman between 18 and 29 years old in good health and CMV-seropositive.

The rearrangement uses TRBV27 and TRBJ2-7, with TRBD1 matching 9 bases. V shed 0 bases, J shed 6 bases, and the junction held 3 bases outside the gene matches. Germline V gene data show CDR1 as MNHEY and CDR2 as SMNVEV (reference sequence). This CDR3 has 14 residues. Written as DNA, the CDR3 is TGTGCCAGCAGTTTATCGGGACAGGGCTTCGAGCAGTACTTC. Protein: CASSLSGQGFEQYF.

The V gene is TRBV25-1, the J gene TRBJ2-3; TRBD2 matches at 11 bases. The CDR3 runs 16 residues. Looked up from germline, CDR1 is MGHDK and CDR2 is SYGVNS. After removal of 4 bases from V and 4 bases from J, the junction contained 7 bases not matched to a gene. The CDR3 DNA sequence: TGTGCCAGCAGTGGGGTAGCGGGAGGGACCTCAGATACGCAGTATTTT. This encodes CASSGVAGGTSDTQYF.

This clone was seen more than once but under ten times. The chain employs TRBV6-5 and TRBJ2-5; 7 bases line up with TRBD1. Germline V CDR1 and CDR2: MNHEY, SVGAGI. V lost 6 bases, J lost 7 bases, and 8 bases stayed unmatched. There are 13 residues in the CDR3. The CDR3, as DNA: TGTGCCAGCAGGCGACAGGGCCGAGGGACCCAGTACTTC. Translating it yields CASRRQGRGTQYF.

This clone occurred a few times. This may arise from a read error, as a much more abundant clone is one base away. This sequence joins TRBV30 and TRBJ2-6, with TRBD1 as a possible D gene (7 bases). The V gene's germline CDR1 is GTSNPN and CDR2 SVGIG (reference sequence). The CDR3 sequence is 17 residues long. The DNA of the CDR3 is TGTGTCTGGGACCAGCTAGGCAGGGGGGCTGGGGCCAACGTCCTGACTTTC. Its protein is CVWDQLGRGAGANVLTF. Supplemented by reference TRBV30 and TRBJ2-6, the full variable domain reads SQTIHQWPATLVQPVGSPLSLECTVEGTSNPNLYWYRQAAGRGLQLLFYSVGIGQISSEVPQNLSASRPQDRQFILSSKKLLLSDSGFYLCVWDQLGRGAGANVLTFGAGSRLTVL.

The V gene is TRBV9, the J gene TRBJ2-3; 8 nucleotides agree with TRBD2. The CDR3 has 15 residues. Germline values: CDR1 SGDLS, CDR2 YYNGEE. J was trimmed by 2 bases and V by 0 bases; bases with no gene match: 2. The CDR3 DNA sequence: TGTGCCAGCAGCGTAGACGGGAGGGACACAGATACGCAGTATTTT. This translates into CASSVDGRDTDTQYF.

This clone was recorded once. This chain connects TRBV6-1 to TRBJ2-7; D remains unclear. The V end lost 8 bases, the J end lost 4 bases, and 12 bases lay between the germline ends. The germline V gene encodes CDR1 MNHNS and CDR2 SASEGT. The CDR3 consists of 12 residues. The CDR3 spells CASLGDSYEQYF. For the CDR3, the DNA is TGTGCCAGCCTAGGTGACTCTTACGAGCAGTACTTC.

This clone has a handful of counts. The chain has TRBV7-8 and TRBJ2-1; 8 bases are shared with TRBD2. J gave up 4 bases and V 5 bases, and 16 bases lay outside the gene matches. Germline CDR1 is SGHVS and CDR2 is FQNEAQ. CDR3 size: 18 residues. The CDR3 DNA sequence: TGTGCCAGCAGCCCCCTCCCCCTTAGCGGGATCACTTACAATGAGCAGTTCTTC. It specifies CASSPLPLSGITYNEQFF.

The chain has TRBV7-9 and TRBJ2-5; TRBD2 might be the D (6 bases). Trimming removed 7 bases from V and 7 bases from J, with 19 bases in between. This CDR3 is 14 amino acids long. The germline CDR1 and CDR2 sequences are SEHNR and FQNEAQ (reference sequence). The CDR3 spells CASTRAAGFGTQYF. CDR3 coding DNA: TGTGCCAGCACCAGAGCGGCGGGGTTTGGGACCCAGTACTTC. The variable domain in full, with the rest retrieved from reference TRBV7-9 and TRBJ2-5, is DTGVSQNPRHKITKRGQNVTFRCDPISEHNRLYWYRQTLGQGPEFLTYFQNEAQLEKSRLLSDRFSAERPKGSFSTLEIQRTEQGDSAMYLCASTRAAGFGTQYFGPGTRLLVL.

The chain employs TRBV29-1 and TRBJ2-5, with 8 nucleotides matching TRBD1. CDR3 size: 12 residues. In germline, CDR1 is SQVTM, CDR2 ANQGSEA. With 3 bases clipped from V and 4 bases from J, the junction kept 1 base outside the gene matches. CDR3 in DNA: TGCAGCGTTGACGACAGGGGAGAGACCCAGTACTTC. This codes for CSVDDRGETQYF.

V and J are TRBV30 and TRBJ2-6; the D gene is possibly TRBD1 (5 bases). CDR1 and CDR2 (germline): GTSNPN, SVGIG (reference sequence). The CDR3 totals 13 residues. CDR3 DNA: TGTGCATTCGACAGCTCTGGGGCCAACGTCCTGACTTTC. Protein: CAFDSSGANVLTF.

The CDR3 DNA reads TGTGCCAGCAGCTTACTAGCGGGAGACAAACTCTCCCAGTACTTC. Its translation: CASSLLAGDKLSQYF. This sequence joins TRBV7-6 and TRBJ2-5; 10 bases are shared with TRBD2. Germline V gene data show CDR1 as SGHVS and CDR2 as FNYEAQ. This CDR3 spans 15 amino acids. J gave up 9 bases and V 2 bases, and 9 bases lay outside the gene matches.

This clone was detected only once. The chain joins TRBV2 to TRBJ1-2, with 9 bases lining up with TRBD1. Germline CDR1 SNHLY, CDR2 FYNNEI. CDR3 length equals 15 residues. The ends lost 5 bases at V and 4 bases at J; junction bases unmatched: 8. CDR3 in DNA: TGTGCCAGCAGTTCGGGACAGGGCGCGCTCTATGGCTACACCTTC. It codes for CASSSGQGALYGYTF.

This clone occurred a few times. The chain couples TRBV5-6 to TRBJ1-2, with TRBD1 matching 7 bases. V lost 4 bases, J lost 4 bases, and 4 bases stayed unmatched. The germline V gene has CDR1 SGHDT and CDR2 YYEEEE. The CDR3 is 13 residues long. CDR3 sequence: CASSVTGSYGYTF. CDR3 bases: TGTGCCAGCAGCGTGACAGGGAGCTATGGCTACACCTTC.

The chain joins TRBV19 to TRBJ2-7; 7 bases line up with TRBD1. The length of the CDR3 is 15 residues. V trimming: 4 bases; J trimming: 6 bases; junction bases outside the gene matches: 12. Germline V gene sequence: CDR1 LNHDA, CDR2 SQIVND (reference sequence). Here the CDR3 DNA reads TGTGCCAGTAGTACACCGGGACAGCTTGAAGGCGAGCAGTACTTC. Translated, it gives CASSTPGQLEGEQYF.

This CDR3 is CASSPDRDQEAFF. In DNA form, the CDR3 reads TGTGCCAGCTCACCAGACAGGGACCAGGAAGCTTTCTTT. The chain couples TRBV18 to TRBJ1-1, with 7 bases identical to TRBD1. The CDR3 consists of 13 residues. J gave up 8 bases and V 2 bases, and 5 bases lay outside the gene matches. CDR1 and CDR2 from the germline V gene are KGHSH and LQKENI.